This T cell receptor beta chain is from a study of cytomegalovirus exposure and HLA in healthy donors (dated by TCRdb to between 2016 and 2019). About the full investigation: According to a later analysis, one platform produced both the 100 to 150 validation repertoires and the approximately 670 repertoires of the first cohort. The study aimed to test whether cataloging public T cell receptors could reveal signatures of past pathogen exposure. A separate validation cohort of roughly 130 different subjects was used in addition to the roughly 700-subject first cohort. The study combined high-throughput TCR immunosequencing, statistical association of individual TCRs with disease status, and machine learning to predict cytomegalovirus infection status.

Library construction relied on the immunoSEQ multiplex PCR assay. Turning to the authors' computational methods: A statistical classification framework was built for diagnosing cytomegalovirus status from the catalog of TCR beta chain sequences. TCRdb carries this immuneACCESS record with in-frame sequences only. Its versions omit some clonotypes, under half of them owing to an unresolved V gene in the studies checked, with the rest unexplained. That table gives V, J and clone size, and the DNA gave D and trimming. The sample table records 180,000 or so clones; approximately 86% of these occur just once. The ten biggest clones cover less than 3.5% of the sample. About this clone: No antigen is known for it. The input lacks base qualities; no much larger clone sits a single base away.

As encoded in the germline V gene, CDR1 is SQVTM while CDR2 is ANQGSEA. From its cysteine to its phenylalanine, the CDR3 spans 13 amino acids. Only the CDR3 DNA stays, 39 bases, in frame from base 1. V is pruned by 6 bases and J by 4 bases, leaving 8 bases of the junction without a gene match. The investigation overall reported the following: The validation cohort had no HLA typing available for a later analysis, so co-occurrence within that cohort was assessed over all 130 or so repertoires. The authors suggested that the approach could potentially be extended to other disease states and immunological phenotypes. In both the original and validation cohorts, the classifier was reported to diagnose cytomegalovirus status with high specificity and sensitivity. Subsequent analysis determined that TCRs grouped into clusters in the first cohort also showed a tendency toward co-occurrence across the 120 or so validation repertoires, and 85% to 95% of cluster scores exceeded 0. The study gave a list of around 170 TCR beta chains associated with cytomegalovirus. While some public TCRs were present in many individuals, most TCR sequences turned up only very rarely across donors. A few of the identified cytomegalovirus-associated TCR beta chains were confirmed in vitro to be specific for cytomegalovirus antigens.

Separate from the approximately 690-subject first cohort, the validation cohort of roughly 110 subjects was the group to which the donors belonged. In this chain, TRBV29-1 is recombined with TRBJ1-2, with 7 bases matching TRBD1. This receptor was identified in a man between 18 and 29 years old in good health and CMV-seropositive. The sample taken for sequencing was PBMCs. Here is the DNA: TGCAGCGTCGAACAGGGGTCTGGCTATGGCTACACCTTC. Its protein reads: CSVEQGSGYGYTF.